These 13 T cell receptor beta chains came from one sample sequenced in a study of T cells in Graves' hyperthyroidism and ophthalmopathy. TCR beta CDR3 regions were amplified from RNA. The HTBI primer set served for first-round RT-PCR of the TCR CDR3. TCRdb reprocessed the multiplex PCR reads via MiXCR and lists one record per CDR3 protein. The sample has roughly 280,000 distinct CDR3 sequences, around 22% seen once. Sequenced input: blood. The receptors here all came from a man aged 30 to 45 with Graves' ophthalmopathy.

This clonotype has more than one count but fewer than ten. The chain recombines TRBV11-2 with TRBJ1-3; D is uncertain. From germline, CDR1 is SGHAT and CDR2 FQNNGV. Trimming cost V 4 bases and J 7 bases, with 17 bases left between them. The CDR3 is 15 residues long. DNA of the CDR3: TGTGCCAGCAGCTCTAACCCCACGGCGGGCAACACCATATATTTT. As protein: CASSSNPTAGNTIYF.

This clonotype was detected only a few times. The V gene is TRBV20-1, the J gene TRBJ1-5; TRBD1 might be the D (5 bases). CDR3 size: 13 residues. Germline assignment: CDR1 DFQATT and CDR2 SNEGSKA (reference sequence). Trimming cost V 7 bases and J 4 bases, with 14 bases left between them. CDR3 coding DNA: TGCAGTGGGGGGTCAGTGAAAAATCAGCCCCAGCATTTT. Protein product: CSGGSVKNQPQHF.

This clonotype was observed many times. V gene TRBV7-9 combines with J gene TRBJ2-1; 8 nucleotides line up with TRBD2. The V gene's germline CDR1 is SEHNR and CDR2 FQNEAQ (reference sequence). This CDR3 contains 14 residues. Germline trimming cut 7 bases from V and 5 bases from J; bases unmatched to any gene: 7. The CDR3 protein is CASTKREYNNEQFF. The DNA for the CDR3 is TGTGCCAGCACCAAGCGGGAGTATAACAATGAGCAGTTCTTC.

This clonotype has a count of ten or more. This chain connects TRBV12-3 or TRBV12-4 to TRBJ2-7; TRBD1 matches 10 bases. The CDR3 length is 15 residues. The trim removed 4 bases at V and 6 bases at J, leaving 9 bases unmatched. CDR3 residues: CASSSPGTGVSEQYF. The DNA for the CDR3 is TGTGCCAGCAGTTCCCCCGGGACAGGGGTCAGCGAGCAGTACTTC.

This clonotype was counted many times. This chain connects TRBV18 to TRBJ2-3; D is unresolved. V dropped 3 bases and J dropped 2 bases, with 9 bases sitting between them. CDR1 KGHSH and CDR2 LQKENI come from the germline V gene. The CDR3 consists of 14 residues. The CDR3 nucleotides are TGTGCCAGCTCACCGACCTCTACCACAGATACGCAGTATTTT. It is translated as CASSPTSTTDTQYF. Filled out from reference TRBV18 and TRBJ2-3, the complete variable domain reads NAGVMQNPRHLVRRRGQEARLRCSPMKGHSHVYWYRQLPEEGLKFMVYLQKENIIDESGMPKERFSAEFPKEGPSILRIQQVVRGDSAAYFCASSPTSTTDTQYFGPGTRLTVL.

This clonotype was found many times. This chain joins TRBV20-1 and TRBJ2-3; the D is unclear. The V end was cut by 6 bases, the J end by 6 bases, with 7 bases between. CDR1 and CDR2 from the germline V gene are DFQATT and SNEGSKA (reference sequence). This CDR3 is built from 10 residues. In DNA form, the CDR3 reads TGCAGTGCCATCGGCGATACGCAGTATTTT. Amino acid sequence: CSAIGDTQYF.

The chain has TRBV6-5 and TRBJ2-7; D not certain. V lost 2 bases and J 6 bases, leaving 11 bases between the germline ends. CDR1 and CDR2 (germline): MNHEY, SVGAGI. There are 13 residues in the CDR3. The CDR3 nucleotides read TGTGCCAGCAGTTACCGGACGGCCGGCGAGCAGTACTTC. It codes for CASSYRTAGEQYF.

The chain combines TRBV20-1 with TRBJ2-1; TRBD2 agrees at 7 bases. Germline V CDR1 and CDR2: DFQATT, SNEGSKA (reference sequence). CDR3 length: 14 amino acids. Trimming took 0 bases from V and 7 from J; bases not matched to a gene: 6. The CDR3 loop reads CSARDLAGVNEQFF. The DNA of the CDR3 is TGCAGTGCTAGAGATCTGGCGGGAGTAAATGAGCAGTTCTTC.

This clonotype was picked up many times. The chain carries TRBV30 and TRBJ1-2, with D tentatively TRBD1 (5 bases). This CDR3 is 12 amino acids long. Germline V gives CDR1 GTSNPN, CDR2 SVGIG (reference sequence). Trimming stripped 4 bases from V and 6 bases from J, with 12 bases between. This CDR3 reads CAWTRMGDGYTF. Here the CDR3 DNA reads TGTGCCTGGACCCGAATGGGGGATGGCTACACCTTC.

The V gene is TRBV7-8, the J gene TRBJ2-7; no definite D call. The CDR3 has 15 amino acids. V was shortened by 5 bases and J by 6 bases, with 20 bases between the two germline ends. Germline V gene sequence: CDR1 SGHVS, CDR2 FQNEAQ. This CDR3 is CASSPRRTGPGEQYF. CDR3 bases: TGTGCCAGCAGCCCTCGCCGGACCGGACCAGGCGAGCAGTACTTC.

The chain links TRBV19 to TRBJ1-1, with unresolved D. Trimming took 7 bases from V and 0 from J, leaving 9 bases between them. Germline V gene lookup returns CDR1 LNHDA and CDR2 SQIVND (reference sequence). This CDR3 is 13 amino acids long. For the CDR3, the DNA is TGTGCCAGTACAAACAGCCTGAACACTGAAGCTTTCTTT. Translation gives CASTNSLNTEAFF.

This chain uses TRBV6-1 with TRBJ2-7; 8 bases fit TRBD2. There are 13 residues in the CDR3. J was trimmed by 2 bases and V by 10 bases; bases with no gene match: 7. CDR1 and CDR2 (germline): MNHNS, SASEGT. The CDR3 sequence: CAISPGLAYEQYF. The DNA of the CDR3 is TGTGCCATATCACCGGGACTAGCCTACGAGCAGTACTTC.

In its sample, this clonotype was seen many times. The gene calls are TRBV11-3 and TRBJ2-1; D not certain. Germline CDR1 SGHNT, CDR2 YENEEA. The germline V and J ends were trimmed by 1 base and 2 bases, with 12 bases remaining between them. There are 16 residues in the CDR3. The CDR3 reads CASSLGEMAPYNEQFF. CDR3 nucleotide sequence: TGTGCCAGCAGCTTAGGGGAAATGGCGCCCTACAATGAGCAGTTCTTC.